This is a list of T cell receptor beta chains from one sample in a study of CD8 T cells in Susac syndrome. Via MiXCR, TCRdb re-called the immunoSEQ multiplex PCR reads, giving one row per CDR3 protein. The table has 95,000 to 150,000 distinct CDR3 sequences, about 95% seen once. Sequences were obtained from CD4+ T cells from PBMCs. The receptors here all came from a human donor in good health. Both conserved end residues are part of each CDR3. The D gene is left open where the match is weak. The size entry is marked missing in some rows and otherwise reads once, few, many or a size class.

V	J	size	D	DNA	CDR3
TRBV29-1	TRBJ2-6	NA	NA	TGCAGCGTTGACACTGGGGCCAACGTCCTGACTTTC	CSVDTGANVLTF
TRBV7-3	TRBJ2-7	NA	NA	TGTGCCAGCAGCTCCTCCCAGGGCTACGAGCAGTACTTC	CASSSSQGYEQYF
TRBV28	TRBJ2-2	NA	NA	TGTGCCACCGCCACGGCCGTCGGGGAGCTGTTTTTT	CATATAVGELFF
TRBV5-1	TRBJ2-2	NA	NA	TGCGCCAGCGGAAACCGGGGCTCGAACACCGGGGAGCTGTTTTTT	CASGNRGSNTGELFF
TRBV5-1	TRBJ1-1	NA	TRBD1	TGCGCCAGCAGCTTGGCTGGGACAGGGGAAACTGAAGCTTTCTTT	CASSLAGTGETEAFF
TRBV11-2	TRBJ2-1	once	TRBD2	TGTGCCAGCAGCTTTGCCACTAGCGCCAAATACAATGAGCAGTTCTTC	CASSFATSAKYNEQFF
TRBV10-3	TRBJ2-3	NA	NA	TGTGCCATCAGTGATAGGACCACAGATACGCAGTATTTT	CAISDRTTDTQYF
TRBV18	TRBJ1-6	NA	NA	TGTGCCAGCTCACCTTTTAAGGGCCGAACCTATAATTCACCCCTCCACTTT	CASSPFKGRTYNSPLHF
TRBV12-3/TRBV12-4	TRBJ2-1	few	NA	TGTGCCAGCAGTTTGACGGGATATGAGCAGTTCTTC	CASSLTGYEQFF
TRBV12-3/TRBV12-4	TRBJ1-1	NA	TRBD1	TGTGCCAGCAGTCCCTTACAGGGGCCCACTGAAGCTTTCTTT	CASSPLQGPTEAFF
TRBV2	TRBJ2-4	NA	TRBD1	TGTGCCAGCAGCGGGACAGGGGGCCTGATAGCCAAAAACATTCAGTACTTC	CASSGTGGLIAKNIQYF
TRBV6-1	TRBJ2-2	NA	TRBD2	TGTGCCAGCAGGCTAGCGGCTTTGTCGAACACCGGGGAGCTGTTTTTT	CASRLAALSNTGELFF
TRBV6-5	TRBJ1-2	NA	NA	TGTGCCAGCAGTTACGCGACAGACTATGGCTACACCTTC	CASSYATDYGYTF
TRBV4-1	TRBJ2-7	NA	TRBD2	TGCGCCAGCAGCCCCCACAAGCGGGAGGGAAATTCCTCCTACGAGCAGTACTTC	CASSPHKREGNSSYEQYF
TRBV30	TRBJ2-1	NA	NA	TGTGCCTGGAGTGTAGGAGGGGGCGGGAGTTATGAGCAGTTCTTC	CAWSVGGGGSYEQFF
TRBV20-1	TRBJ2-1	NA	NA	TGCAGTGCTAGAGTTCCCATTCGCAATGAGCAGTTCTTC	CSARVPIRNEQFF
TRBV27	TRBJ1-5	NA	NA	TGTGCCAGCAGTCTACAGGGTTTACAGCCCCAGCATTTT	CASSLQGLQPQHF
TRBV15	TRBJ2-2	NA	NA	TGTGCCACCAGCAGAGTAACGGAGTCGGGGACCGGGGAGCTGTTTTTT	CATSRVTESGTGELFF
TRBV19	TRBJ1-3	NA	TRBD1	TGTGCCAGTAGCGCCGGGGACAGGGGCTCTGGAAACACCATATATTTT	CASSAGDRGSGNTIYF
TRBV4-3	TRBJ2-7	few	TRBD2	TGCGCCAGCAGCCAAGATGAGGCTAGCGGGATCTACGAGCAGTACTTC	CASSQDEASGIYEQYF
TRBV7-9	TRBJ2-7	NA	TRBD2	TGTGCCAGCAGTACGAGCGGGATCTCCTACGAGCAGTACTTC	CASSTSGISYEQYF
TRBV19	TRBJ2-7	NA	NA	TGTGCCAGTAGTATAGGCCAGGCCTCCTACGAGCAGTACTTC	CASSIGQASYEQYF
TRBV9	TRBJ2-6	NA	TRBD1	TGTGCCAGCAGCGTAGTTAGCAGAGGACAGGGTTTTTCTGGGGCCAACGTCCTGACTTTC	CASSVVSRGQGFSGANVLTF
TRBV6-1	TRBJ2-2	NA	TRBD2	TGTGCCAGCAGTGGGGGACTAGCGGGAGAAGTAACCGGGGAGCTGTTTTTT	CASSGGLAGEVTGELFF
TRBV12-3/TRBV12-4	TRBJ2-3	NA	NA	TGTGCCAGCAGTCTGAACTGGCGGGATACGCAGTATTTT	CASSLNWRDTQYF
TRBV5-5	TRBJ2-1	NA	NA	TGTGCCAGCACCCTTCAAAGCTCCTACAATGAGCAGTTCTTC	CASTLQSSYNEQFF
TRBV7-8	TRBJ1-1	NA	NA	TGTGCCAGCAGCTTTGGTGCGTACACTGAAGCTTTCTTT	CASSFGAYTEAFF
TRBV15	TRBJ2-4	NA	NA	TGTGCCACCAGCAGCCACAGGGAACCTGGAAACATTCAGTACTTC	CATSSHREPGNIQYF
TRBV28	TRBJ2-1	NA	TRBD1	TGTGCCAGCAGTTTACTACAGGGGCCCTACAATGAGCAGTTCTTC	CASSLLQGPYNEQFF
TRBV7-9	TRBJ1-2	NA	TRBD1	TGTGCCAGCAGCCCGGGGGAGGGGGCGACTGGCTACACCTTC	CASSPGEGATGYTF
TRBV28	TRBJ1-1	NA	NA	TGTGCCAGCAGCACCCCCCTTAGCACTGAAGCTTTCTTT	CASSTPLSTEAFF
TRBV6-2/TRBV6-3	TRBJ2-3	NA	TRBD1	TGTGCCAGCAGTCTGACCCCGGACAGGATCACAGATACGCAGTATTTT	CASSLTPDRITDTQYF
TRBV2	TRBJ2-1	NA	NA	TGTGCCAGCAGTATGAGTTTCAATGAGCAGTTCTTC	CASSMSFNEQFF
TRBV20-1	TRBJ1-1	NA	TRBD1	TGCAGTGCTCCTTACCGGGACAGGGGATCTGAAGCTTTCTTT	CSAPYRDRGSEAFF
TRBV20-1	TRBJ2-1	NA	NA	TGCAGTGCTACAGCGGGTCTTGGCTCCTACAATGAGCAGTTCTTC	CSATAGLGSYNEQFF
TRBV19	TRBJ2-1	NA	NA	TGTGCCAGTAGTATAGCCACCGGACCTGGGGAGCAGTTCTTC	CASSIATGPGEQFF
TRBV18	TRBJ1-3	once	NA	TGTGCCAGCTCACCAGTTGGGAGAGGGGGGCCCCTCTCTGGAAACACCATATATTTT	CASSPVGRGGPLSGNTIYF
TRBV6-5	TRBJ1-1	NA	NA	TGTGCCAGCAGTTACTCGACGGAGAACACTGAAGCTTTCTTT	CASSYSTENTEAFF
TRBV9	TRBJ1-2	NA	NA	TGTGCCAGCAGCGTAGGGGAGGGGAACTATGGCTACACCTTC	CASSVGEGNYGYTF
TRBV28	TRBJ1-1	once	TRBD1	TGTGCCAGCAGACGTCAGACCCAGGGGGCGGCAGCTTTCTTT	CASRRQTQGAAAFF
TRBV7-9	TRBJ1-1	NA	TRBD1	TGTGCCAGCAGCTCGGACAGGGAGGCGACTGAAGCTTTCTTT	CASSSDREATEAFF
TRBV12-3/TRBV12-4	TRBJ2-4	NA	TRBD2	TGTGCCAGCACTCCGGCCGCCTGGGGAGGGAACATTCAGTACTTC	CASTPAAWGGNIQYF
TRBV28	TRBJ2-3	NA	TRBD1	TGTGCCAGCAGTTCGGGACAGGGGGAAAGGGGCACAGATACGCAGTATTTT	CASSSGQGERGTDTQYF
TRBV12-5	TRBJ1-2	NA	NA	TGTGCTAGTGGTTTGGTACCCGGTGGCTACACCTTC	CASGLVPGGYTF
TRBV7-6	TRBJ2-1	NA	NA	TGTGCCAGCAGCTCCACGGAACCCCGCTCCTACAATGAGCAGTTCTTC	CASSSTEPRSYNEQFF
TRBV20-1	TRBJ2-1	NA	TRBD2	TGCAGTGCCTTGACTAGCGGGAGAACGGATGAGCAGTTCTTC	CSALTSGRTDEQFF
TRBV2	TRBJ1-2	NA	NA	TGTGCCAGCAGGGAACAGGGAGACTATGGCTACACCTTC	CASREQGDYGYTF
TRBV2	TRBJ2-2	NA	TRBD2	TGTGCCAGCAGTGATCGGGGACTACTCACCGGGGAGCTGTTTTTT	CASSDRGLLTGELFF
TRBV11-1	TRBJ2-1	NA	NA	TGTGCCAGTTCGAGGGTAGCGAACAATGAGCAGTTCTTC	CASSRVANNEQFF
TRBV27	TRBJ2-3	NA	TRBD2	TGTGCCAGCAGTCCCTCGGGACTAGCGGGAGGCCTGATTCGGGCGGATACGCAGTATTTT	CASSPSGLAGGLIRADTQYF